Listed below are T cell receptor beta chains from one sample, sequenced in a study of long-term antiretroviral therapy in people with HIV. TCRdb keeps only in-frame clones here, not all; method: immunoSEQ multiplex PCR. Among tens of thousands of clones, 93% were seen once, and the ten largest hold 9% to 10%. The sequences come from unsorted PBMCs, collected 7.6 years after starting antiretroviral therapy. Receptors were obtained from a woman aged 35 to 49 with HIV. Both conserved end residues are part of each CDR3. A D gene is named only where the DNA matches it firmly. The size entry is marked missing in some rows and otherwise reads once, few, many or a size class.

j_call clone_size v_call d_call cdr3_aa cdr3_nt
TRBJ1-3 - TRBV18 - CASSLRADWQVGNTIYF TGTGCCAGCTCACTCCGGGCTGACTGGCAAGTCGGGAACACCATATATTTT
TRBJ2-2 - TRBV9 TRBD2 CASSKGLAGLRNSNTGELFF TGTGCCAGCAGCAAGGGACTAGCGGGGCTTCGAAATTCGAACACCGGGGAGCTGTTTTTT
TRBJ2-5 - TRBV7-2 - CASSLGYQTQYF TGTGCCAGCAGCTTAGGGTACCAGACCCAGTACTTC
TRBJ2-7 once TRBV27 - CASSFLQDSNEQYF TGTGCCAGCAGTTTCCTCCAGGACAGCAACGAGCAGTACTTC
TRBJ2-5 - TRBV4-3 - CASSQDRGQTQYF TGCGCCAGCAGCCAAGACAGGGGACAGACCCAGTACTTC
TRBJ2-7 - TRBV6-5 - CASSLSGAYEQYF TGTGCCAGCAGCCTGAGCGGAGCCTACGAGCAGTACTTC
TRBJ2-2 - TRBV18 - CASSSTSPNTGELFF TGTGCCAGCTCATCAACTTCACCGAACACCGGGGAGCTGTTTTTT
TRBJ1-2 - TRBV9 - CASSSGSDYGYTF TGTGCCAGCAGCTCGGGGTCTGACTATGGCTACACCTTC
TRBJ1-1 - TRBV5-4 - CASSQGISGTEAFF TGTGCCAGCAGCCAAGGGATCAGCGGCACTGAAGCTTTCTTT
TRBJ2-5 - TRBV2 - CASRLERTETQYF TGTGCCAGCAGACTAGAAAGAACGGAGACCCAGTACTTC